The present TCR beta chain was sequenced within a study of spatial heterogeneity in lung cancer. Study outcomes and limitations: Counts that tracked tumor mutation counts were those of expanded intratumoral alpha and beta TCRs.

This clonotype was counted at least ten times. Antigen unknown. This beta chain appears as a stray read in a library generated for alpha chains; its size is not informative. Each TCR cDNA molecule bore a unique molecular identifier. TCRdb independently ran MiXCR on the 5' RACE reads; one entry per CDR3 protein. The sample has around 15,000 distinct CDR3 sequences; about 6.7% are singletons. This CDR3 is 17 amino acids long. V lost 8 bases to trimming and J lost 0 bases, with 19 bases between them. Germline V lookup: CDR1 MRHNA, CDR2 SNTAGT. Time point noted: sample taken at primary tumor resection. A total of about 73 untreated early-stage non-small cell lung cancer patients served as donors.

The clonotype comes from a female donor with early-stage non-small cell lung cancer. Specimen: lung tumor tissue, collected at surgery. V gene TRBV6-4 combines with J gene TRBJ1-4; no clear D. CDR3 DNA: TGTGCCAGCCGAGCCCAGAAAGAACCAACAACTAATGAAAAACTGTTTTTT. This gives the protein CASRAQKEPTTNEKLFF.